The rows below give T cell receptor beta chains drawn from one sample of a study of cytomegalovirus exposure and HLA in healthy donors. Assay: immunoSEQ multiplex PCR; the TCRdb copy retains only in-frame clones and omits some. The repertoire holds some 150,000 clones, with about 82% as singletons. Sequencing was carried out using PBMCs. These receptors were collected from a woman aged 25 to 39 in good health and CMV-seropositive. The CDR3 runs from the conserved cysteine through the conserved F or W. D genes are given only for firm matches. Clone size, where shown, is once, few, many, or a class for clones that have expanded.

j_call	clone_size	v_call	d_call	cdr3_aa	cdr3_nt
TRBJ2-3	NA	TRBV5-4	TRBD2	CASTLRTSGDLTDTQYF	TGTGCCAGCACCCTACGGACTAGCGGGGACCTCACAGATACGCAGTATTTT
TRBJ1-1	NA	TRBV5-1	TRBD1	CASSRERQGMGSFF	TGCGCCAGCAGCAGAGAACGACAGGGCATGGGATCTTTCTTT
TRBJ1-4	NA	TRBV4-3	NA	CASSQEHRESEKLFF	TGCGCCAGCAGCCAAGAACACAGGGAGAGTGAAAAACTGTTTTTT
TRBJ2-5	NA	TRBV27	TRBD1	CASSSGTGASQYF	TGTGCCAGCAGTTCCGGGACAGGGGCATCCCAGTACTTC
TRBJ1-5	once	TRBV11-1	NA	CASSWGRNQPQHF	TGTGCCAGCAGCTGGGGGAGGAACCAGCCCCAGCATTTT
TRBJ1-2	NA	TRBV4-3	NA	CASSQLGQNNYGYTF	TGCGCCAGCAGCCAACTTGGACAGAATAACTATGGCTACACCTTC
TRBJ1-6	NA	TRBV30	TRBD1	CAWSRPGQASKPLHF	TGTGCCTGGAGTCGCCCGGGACAGGCCTCGAAACCCCTCCACTTT
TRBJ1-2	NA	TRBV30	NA	CAWSVTQRYGYTF	TGTGCCTGGAGTGTAACGCAGCGCTATGGCTACACCTTC
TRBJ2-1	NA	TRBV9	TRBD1	CASSERTGGVYNEQFF	TGTGCCAGCAGCGAGAGGACAGGGGGAGTTTACAATGAGCAGTTCTTC
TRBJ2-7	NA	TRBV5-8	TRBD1	CASSRGSGQELYEQYF	TGTGCCAGCAGCCGCGGATCGGGACAGGAGCTCTACGAGCAGTACTTC
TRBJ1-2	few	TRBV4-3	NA	CASSQGKFGGSGYTF	TGCGCCAGCAGCCAGGGGAAATTCGGAGGGTCCGGCTACACCTTC
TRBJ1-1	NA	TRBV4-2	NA	CASSQERLREWGTEAFF	TGTGCCAGCAGCCAAGAACGCTTGAGGGAGTGGGGCACTGAAGCTTTCTTT
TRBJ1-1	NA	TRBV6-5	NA	CASSYSIWGLRTEAFF	TGTGCCAGCAGTTACTCAATCTGGGGGCTACGGACTGAAGCTTTCTTT
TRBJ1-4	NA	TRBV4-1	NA	CATGWQGLGHEKLFF	TGCGCCACGGGTTGGCAGGGCCTGGGGCATGAAAAACTGTTTTTT
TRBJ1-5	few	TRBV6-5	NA	CASSGRDQPQHF	TGTGCCAGCAGTGGCAGGGATCAGCCCCAGCATTTT
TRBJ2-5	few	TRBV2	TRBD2	CASKLARETQYF	TGTGCCAGTAAACTAGCGAGGGAGACCCAGTACTTC
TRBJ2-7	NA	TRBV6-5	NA	CATSQGREQYF	TGTGCCACCTCCCAGGGGCGGGAGCAGTACTTC
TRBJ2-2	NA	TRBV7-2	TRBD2	CASSPRAYGGGAGGELFF	TGTGCCAGCAGCCCCCGGGCTTACGGCGGGGGGGCGGGCGGGGAGCTGTTTTTT
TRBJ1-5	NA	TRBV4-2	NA	CASSQQYVSNQPQHF	TGTGCCAGCAGCCAACAGTACGTTAGCAATCAGCCCCAGCATTTT
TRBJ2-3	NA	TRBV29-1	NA	CSVEIRDTQYF	TGCAGCGTTGAAATCCGAGATACGCAGTATTTT
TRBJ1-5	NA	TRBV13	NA	CASSQGWNQPQHF	TGTGCCAGCAGCCAGGGGTGGAATCAGCCCCAGCATTTT
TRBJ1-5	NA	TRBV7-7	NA	CASSPPNPAPRDSNQPQHF	TGTGCCAGCAGCCCCCCTAACCCGGCGCCGCGGGATAGCAATCAGCCCCAGCATTTT
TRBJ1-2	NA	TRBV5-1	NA	CASSSGEGYTF	TGCGCCAGCAGTTCCGGGGAAGGCTACACCTTC
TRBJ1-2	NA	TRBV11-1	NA	CASSLDRGTAPDFF	TGTGCCAGCAGCTTAGACCGGGGGACGGCCCCAGACTTCTTC
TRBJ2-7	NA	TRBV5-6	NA	CASSLYRRSFIPRDF	TGTGCCAGCAGCTTATACAGGCGATCCTTTATACCCCGGGACTTC
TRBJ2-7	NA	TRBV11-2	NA	CASTLSEVQYF	TGTGCCAGCACCCTCAGTGAGGTGCAGTACTTC
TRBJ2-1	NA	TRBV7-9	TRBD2	CASSLTSGYNEQFF	TGTGCCAGCAGCTTGACTAGCGGATACAATGAGCAGTTCTTC
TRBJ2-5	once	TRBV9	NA	CASSEREETQYF	TGTGCCAGCAGTGAGAGAGAAGAGACCCAGTACTTC
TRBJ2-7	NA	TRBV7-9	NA	CASSQGGVGEQYF	TGTGCCAGCAGCCAAGGAGGGGTCGGGGAGCAGTACTTC
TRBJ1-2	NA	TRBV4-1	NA	CASSQAHIFLYGYTF	TGCGCCAGCAGCCAAGCGCACATATTCTTATATGGCTACACCTTC
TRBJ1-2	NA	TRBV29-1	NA	CSVEDPQTPNYGYTF	TGCAGCGTTGAAGATCCCCAGACTCCTAACTATGGCTACACCTTC
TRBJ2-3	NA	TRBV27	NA	CASKLDTGYTDTQYF	TGTGCCAGCAAACTGGACACAGGATACACAGATACGCAGTATTTT
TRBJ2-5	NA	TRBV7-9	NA	CASSLWQKETQYF	TGTGCCAGCAGCCTTTGGCAGAAAGAGACCCAGTACTTC
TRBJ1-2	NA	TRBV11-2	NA	CASSWGWSAGSYGYTF	TGTGCCAGCAGCTGGGGTTGGTCGGCGGGTAGCTATGGCTACACCTTC
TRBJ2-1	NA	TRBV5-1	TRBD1	CASSLGDSALYNEQFF	TGCGCCAGCAGCTTGGGGGACAGCGCTCTTTACAATGAGCAGTTCTTC
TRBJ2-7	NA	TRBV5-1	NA	CASSLDWGPWYEQYF	TGCGCCAGCAGCTTGGATTGGGGGCCGTGGTACGAGCAGTACTTC
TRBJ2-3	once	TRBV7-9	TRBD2	CASSFGGAADTQYF	TGTGCCAGCAGCTTCGGGGGGGCGGCAGATACGCAGTATTTT
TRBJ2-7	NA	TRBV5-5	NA	CASSFYPVPSEQYF	TGTGCCAGCAGCTTTTATCCAGTCCCATCCGAGCAGTACTTC
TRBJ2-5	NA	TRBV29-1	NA	CSVEYTGETQYF	TGCAGCGTTGAATATACCGGAGAGACCCAGTACTTC
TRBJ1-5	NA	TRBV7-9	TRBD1	CASSLGQGQQPQHF	TGTGCCAGCAGCTTAGGACAGGGTCAACAGCCCCAGCATTTT
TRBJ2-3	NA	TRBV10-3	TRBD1	CAISERGTGSTDTQYF	TGTGCCATCAGTGAGCGGGGGACAGGTAGCACAGATACGCAGTATTTT
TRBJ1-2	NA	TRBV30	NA	CAWSVTPRRDYGYTF	TGTGCCTGGAGTGTAACCCCGCGACGGGACTATGGCTACACCTTC
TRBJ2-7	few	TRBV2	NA	CASSERRGYEQYF	TGTGCCAGCAGTGAGAGAAGGGGCTACGAGCAGTACTTC
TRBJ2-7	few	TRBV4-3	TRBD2	CASSQGASGRTYEQYF	TGCGCCAGCAGCCAAGGTGCTAGCGGGCGAACCTACGAGCAGTACTTC
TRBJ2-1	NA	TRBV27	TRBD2	CASSPGLSYRYNEQFF	TGTGCCAGCAGCCCGGGACTAAGTTACCGATACAATGAGCAGTTCTTC